The text below deals with one T cell receptor beta chain. Its antigen is still unknown. In TCRdb, the RT-PCR reads were re-called with MiXCR into one record per CDR3 protein. The data show around 580,000 distinct CDR3 sequences, less than 15% seen once. The data derive from a study of response to subunit inactivated influenza vaccine. General study results and limits: After each seasonal influenza vaccination, few new T cells are recruited, the authors suggested.

The origin of this receptor is a man in his fifties who received an inactivated influenza vaccine. The material sequenced was PBMCs from blood, taken about 12 days after vaccination.

The CDR3 DNA is TGTGCCAGCAGCCCAAGGACAGCAAACTCTGGGGCCAACGTCCTGACTTTC. Its protein product is CASSPRTANSGANVLTF. The chain links TRBV2 to TRBJ2-6, with D possibly TRBD1 on 6 matching bases. In germline, CDR1 is SNHLY, CDR2 FYNNEI. There are 17 residues in the CDR3. V lost 6 bases, J lost 0 bases, and 15 bases lay in between. The variable domain in full, with the rest retrieved from reference TRBV2 and TRBJ2-6, is EPEVTQTPSHQVTQMGQEVILRCVPISNHLYFYWYRQILGQKVEFLVSFYNNEISEKSEIFDDQFSVERPDGSNFTLKIRSTKLEDSAMYFCASSPRTANSGANVLTFGAGSRLTVL.